The entry below describes one TCR beta chain. Its antigen remains unknown. The data were produced by immunoSEQ multiplex PCR, yet TCRdb's version contains in-frame clones alone and is incomplete. The data show fewer than 35,000 clones, with roughly four fifths seen just once and about 30% held by the top ten. Time point defined: week 47, end of study. Doses comprised 300 ug of mutant IDH1 20-mer peptide each, plus topical imiquimod. At weeks 1, 3, 5, 7, 11, 15, 19 and 23, patients received a vaccination, eight in all. This CDR3 comprises 14 residues. Trimming removed 2 bases from V and 6 bases from J; junction bases left unmatched: 5. Germline CDR1 reads SGHRS; CDR2 reads YFSETQ. This specimen belongs to a study of a mutant IDH1 vaccine in newly diagnosed glioma. In the study overall: Beforehand, treatment had been radiotherapy, temozolomide, or both; the majority received both.

Regarding the study as a whole: 85% to 95% of patients showed vaccine-induced immune responses across multiple MHC alleles.

Sequenced material: PBMCs, taken from a glioma patient whose treatment included an IDH1 peptide vaccine. The receptor was isolated from a man aged 25 to 45 with glioma. The genes are TRBV5-1 and TRBJ2-1; 7 bases are a match to TRBD1. CDR3 in DNA: TGCGCCAGCAGCTTAGGGGGACAGTCCAATGAGCAGTTCTTC. Amino acid sequence: CASSLGGQSNEQFF.